The 28 T cell receptor beta chains below all came from one sample that was sequenced in a study of blood T cells in healthy people across ages. Next came a second PCR, run for about 6 to 11 cycles, which used a sample-barcoded 5' primer along with a J-beta primer mix. TCRdb used MiXCR to reprocess the 5' RACE reads, holding one entry per CDR3 protein. The profile shows around 940,000 distinct CDR3 sequences, about 53% of them singletons. Sequenced sample: blood. The receptors originated from a woman in her fifties or sixties in good health.

The chain has TRBV28 and TRBJ2-7, with D possibly matching TRBD1 (6 bases). Per the germline V gene, CDR1 is MDHEN and CDR2 is SYDVKM. The CDR3 consists of 16 residues. The germline V and J ends were trimmed by 4 bases and 2 bases, with 18 bases remaining between them. In DNA form, the CDR3 reads TGTGCCAGCAGTTATACAGGGAGTTGGGGCACCTACGAGCAGTACTTC. Translated, it gives CASSYTGSWGTYEQYF.

V gene TRBV10-2 combines with J gene TRBJ2-5; D is unresolved. Per the germline V gene, CDR1 is WSHSY and CDR2 is SAAADI. V was trimmed by 7 bases and J by 11 bases, leaving 17 bases between them. The CDR3 sequence is 12 residues long. CDR3 nucleotides: TGCGCCAGCACCCTAACCTACAATGAGCAGTACTTC. This gives the protein CASTLTYNEQYF.

This clonotype occurred a few times. The V gene is TRBV6-1, the J gene TRBJ2-3; the D is unclear. V lost 2 bases, J lost 0 bases, and 9 bases lay in between. The germline CDR1 and CDR2 sequences are MNHNS and SASEGT. The CDR3 totals 15 residues. The CDR3, as DNA: TGTGCCAGCAGTGAATGGTCGTCTAGCACAGATACGCAGTATTTT. Its protein is CASSEWSSSTDTQYF.

This clonotype was counted between two and nine times. The chain uses TRBV12-3 or TRBV12-4 and TRBJ2-3; D might be TRBD2 (6 bases). The CDR3 runs 16 residues. The V and J ends lost 1 base and 2 bases respectively, with 13 bases between them. The CDR3 nucleotides are TGTGCCAGCAGTTTAGTTGGGGCGGGGCCCACAGATACGCAGTATTTT. Residues: CASSLVGAGPTDTQYF.

The chain joins TRBV2 to TRBJ2-3, with D maybe TRBD2 (6 bases). Germline V gene lookup returns CDR1 SNHLY and CDR2 FYNNEI. V was pared by 2 bases and J by 0 bases, with 15 bases between. CDR3 length: 17 residues. CDR3 bases: TGTGCCAGCAGTGAAAGAAGGGGCGGGACTAGCACAGATACGCAGTATTTT. Translated, it gives CASSERRGGTSTDTQYF.

The V and J genes are TRBV3-1 and TRBJ1-2; D gene unclear. V lost 6 bases and J lost 4, with 15 bases in between. The CDR3 is 14 amino acids. CDR1 LGHDT and CDR2 YNNKEL come from the germline V gene (reference sequence). CDR3 DNA sequence: TGTGCCAGCAGTCCCGACCAAGGGTTCTATGGCTACACCTTC. It translates to CASSPDQGFYGYTF.

The chain combines TRBV6-2 or TRBV6-3 with TRBJ2-4; D is undetermined. The better agreement between TRBJ2-7 and the DNA end casts doubt on the J call. Germline V CDR1 and CDR2: MNHEY, SVGEGT. The CDR3 covers 13 residues. The CDR3 nucleotides read TGTGCCAGCAGTTACGCCTCCCGCTACGAGCAGTACTTC. Encoded protein: CASSYASRYEQYF.

This clonotype has more than one count but fewer than ten. J is TRBJ1-4 and V is TRBV12-3 or TRBV12-4; TRBD1 agrees at 7 bases. The CDR3 totals 15 residues. Germline trimming cut 5 bases from V and 6 bases from J; bases unmatched to any gene: 9. CDR3 loop: CASSDTGQWDEKLFF. The CDR3 DNA follows: TGTGCCAGCAGTGACACGGGACAGTGGGATGAAAAACTGTTTTTT.

This CDR3 reads CSANRDRDTDTQYF. The CDR3 DNA reads as TGCAGTGCAAACCGGGACAGGGACACAGATACGCAGTATTTT. The J gene is TRBJ2-3, the V gene TRBV20-1; 9 bases are shared with TRBD1. CDR1 is DFQATT, CDR2 SNEGSKA, per germline (reference sequence). There are 14 residues in the CDR3. V was pared by 6 bases and J by 2 bases, with 6 bases of the junction left unmatched.

A word on this clonotype: The germline gene is not matched at one end of the junction; a read error may be the cause. V gene TRBV4-2 combines with J gene TRBJ2-5; D gene uncertain. Per germline, CDR1 LGHNA and CDR2 YNFKEQ. The CDR3 is made up of 14 amino acids. CDR3 loop: CASNQDLKVETQYF. As DNA, the CDR3 is TGTGCCAGCAACCAAGATCTCAAGGTGGAGACCCAGTACTTC.

This clonotype was counted a single time. This chain connects TRBV5-1 to TRBJ2-3; TRBD1 matches at 9 bases. The CDR3 is made up of 16 amino acids. Losses at the gene ends were 0 bases for V and 5 bases for J; bases not matched to a gene: 7. The V gene's germline CDR1 is SGHRS and CDR2 YFSETQ. CDR3 amino acids: CASSLAGTGMGDTQYF. The CDR3, as DNA: TGCGCCAGCAGCTTGGCCGGGACAGGGATGGGAGATACGCAGTATTTT.

This clonotype came up a few times. The chain has TRBV5-1 and TRBJ2-5; the D is unclear. CDR3 length: 14 residues. The germline V and J ends were trimmed by 1 base and 1 base, with 8 bases remaining between them. The V gene's germline CDR1 is SGHRS and CDR2 YFSETQ. The CDR3, as DNA: TGCGCCAGCAGCTTGTTGGGCGGCCAAGAGACCCAGTACTTC. Translation: CASSLLGGQETQYF.

This chain connects TRBV6-6 to TRBJ1-1; D is ambiguous. Germline V CDR1 and CDR2: MNHNY, SVGAGI (reference sequence). The CDR3 extends over 16 amino acids. Trimming took 2 bases from V and 0 from J, leaving 13 bases between them. CDR3 amino acids: CASSYPQAGMNTEAFF. Here the CDR3 DNA reads TGTGCCAGCAGTTACCCCCAGGCAGGTATGAACACTGAAGCTTTCTTT.

This clonotype was detected only a few times. The V and J genes are TRBV7-9 and TRBJ2-5, with 8 bases that match TRBD1. This CDR3 region has 19 residues. Germline V gene data show CDR1 as SEHNR and CDR2 as FQNEAQ (reference sequence). V dropped 10 bases and J dropped 2; count of bases not matched to a gene: 24. CDR3 coding DNA: TGTGCCACCGTATTATCACCGGGACAGGCCCCTCTATTTCAAGAGACCCAGTACTTC. This sequence encodes CATVLSPGQAPLFQETQYF.

The CDR3 is CSATSHRAPYEQYF. The CDR3 DNA sequence: TGCAGTGCCACTTCACACAGGGCTCCCTACGAGCAGTACTTC. The J gene is TRBJ2-7, the V gene TRBV20-1; weak D call: TRBD1 (6 bases). The length of the CDR3 is 14 residues. Trimming removed 6 bases from V and 2 bases from J, with 17 bases in between. CDR1 and CDR2 from the germline V gene are DFQATT and SNEGSKA (reference sequence).

The chain links TRBV6-2 or TRBV6-3 to TRBJ2-6; tentative D call: TRBD1 (6 bases). This CDR3 spans 14 amino acids. CDR1 and CDR2 from the germline V gene are MNHEY and SVGEGT. The ends were cut back, 7 bases at V and 4 bases at J, with 11 bases in the middle. The CDR3 bases are TGTGCCAGCAATTCAGGGGACGGGGCCAACGTCCTGACTTTC. Its translation is CASNSGDGANVLTF.

The J gene is TRBJ2-1, the V gene TRBV27, with 9 positions matching TRBD2. This CDR3 is built from 14 residues. The ends lost 7 bases at V and 7 bases at J; junction bases unmatched: 8. CDR1 and CDR2 (germline): MNHEY, SMNVEV (reference sequence). The CDR3 nucleotides are TGTGCCAGCATGGTAGCGGGAGTTTCTAATGAGCAGTTCTTC. Translation gives CASMVAGVSNEQFF.

The V gene is TRBV19, the J gene TRBJ2-1; the D gene is possibly TRBD2 (6 bases). Germline V gene lookup returns CDR1 LNHDA and CDR2 SQIVND (reference sequence). The CDR3 spans 15 residues. Trimming removed 4 bases from V and 3 bases from J, with 13 bases in between. CDR3 protein: CASSRSGRLYNEQFF. CDR3 in DNA: TGTGCCAGTAGTAGGTCGGGGAGGCTCTACAATGAGCAGTTCTTC.

This clonotype was observed a few times. In DNA form, the CDR3 reads TGTGCCAGCAGTTTATTTGACGGGTCCTACGAGCAGTACTTC. This codes for CASSLFDGSYEQYF. This sequence joins TRBV28 and TRBJ2-7; no firm D call. V lost 1 base and J lost 1, with 8 bases in between. Germline loops: CDR1 MDHEN, CDR2 SYDVKM. CDR3 length: 14 residues.

This clonotype has more than one count but fewer than ten. The rearrangement uses TRBV7-9 and TRBJ1-2; D unclear. The CDR3 spans 14 residues. CDR1 and CDR2 (germline): SEHNR, FQNEAQ (reference sequence). The V end lost 5 bases, the J end lost 0 bases, and 10 bases lay between the germline ends. The CDR3 DNA reads as TGTGCCAGCAGCCCGAATCCCTCTAACTATGGCTACACCTTC. Translated: CASSPNPSNYGYTF.

This clonotype has a handful of counts. V is TRBV5-1 and J is TRBJ1-2, with no clear D. V gave up 1 base and J gave up 0 bases, with 7 bases separating them. CDR1 is SGHRS, CDR2 YFSETQ, per germline. The CDR3 loop spans 14 amino acids. In nucleotides, the CDR3 is TGCGCCAGCAGCTTGAGTGCGGCTAACTATGGCTACACCTTC. It is translated as CASSLSAANYGYTF.

This chain uses TRBV3-1 with TRBJ2-5, with 9 bases that match TRBD1. Germline lookup yields CDR1 LGHDT and CDR2 YNNKEL (reference sequence). CDR3 size: 15 residues. V lost 6 bases and J lost 11; bases outside the gene matches: 16. CDR3 in amino acids: CASRPTGQGRHEQYF. The DNA of the CDR3 is TGTGCCAGCAGACCCACGGGACAGGGTAGACATGAGCAGTACTTC.

Comments on this clonotype: One end of the junction is discordant with germline, which a read error may explain. The chain is built from TRBV11-3 and TRBJ2-7; the match to TRBD1 covers 9 bases. CDR3 length equals 15 residues. The germline V gene encodes CDR1 SGHNT and CDR2 YENEEA. CDR3 coding DNA: TGCGCCAGCAGCTTTGACAGGGGGTTCTACAATGAGCAGTACTTC. This sequence encodes CASSFDRGFYNEQYF.

V gene TRBV10-3 combines with J gene TRBJ2-1; 10 nucleotides line up with TRBD2. Unmatched junction bases numbered 3, after V lost 4 bases and J lost 6 bases. There are 14 residues in the CDR3. Germline CDR1 ENHRY, CDR2 SYGVKD. CDR3 protein: CAISGLAGSNEQFF. CDR3 coding DNA: TGTGCCATCAGTGGACTAGCGGGTTCCAATGAGCAGTTCTTC.

The V gene is TRBV18, the J gene TRBJ1-1, with 10 bases that match TRBD1. J lost 5 bases, V lost 9 bases, and 9 bases had no gene match. The V gene's germline CDR1 is KGHSH and CDR2 LQKENI. CDR3 length equals 14 residues. This CDR3 reads CASDPGQGLTEAFF. The CDR3 bases are TGTGCCAGTGACCCGGGACAGGGGCTTACTGAAGCTTTCTTT.

This clonotype was detected a few times. This chain connects TRBV20-1 to TRBJ2-1; D is undetermined. CDR3 length: 11 amino acids. Germline lookup yields CDR1 DFQATT and CDR2 SNEGSKA (reference sequence). V gave up 6 bases and J gave up 7 bases, with 10 bases separating them. CDR3 nucleotides: TGCAGTGCGGGAACTGGGAATGAGCAGTTCTTC. Its translation is CSAGTGNEQFF.

In regard to this clonotype: One end of the junction does not line up with germline, which may come from a read error. The chain employs TRBV12-3 or TRBV12-4 and TRBJ1-2; TRBD1 is a possible D gene (6 bases). The CDR3 totals 14 residues. CDR3 in amino acids: CASSLRLGGGGHTF. CDR3 DNA: TGTGCCAGCAGTCTCAGGCTGGGGGGCGGTGGCCACACCTTC.

This clonotype was seen a single time. J is TRBJ2-1 and V is TRBV27; 14 bases map to TRBD2. V shed 6 bases, J shed 0 bases, and the junction held 7 bases outside the gene matches. CDR3 length equals 18 residues. CDR1 and CDR2 from the germline V gene are MNHEY and SMNVEV (reference sequence). The chain's CDR3 is CASSSGLAGGPSYNEQFF. Here the CDR3 DNA reads TGTGCCAGCAGCTCTGGACTAGCGGGAGGACCCTCCTACAATGAGCAGTTCTTC.